The 14 T cell receptor beta chains below all came from one sample that was sequenced in a study of shared clonotypes between healthy human individuals. Data came from immunoSEQ multiplex PCR; TCRdb stores just in-frame clones and leaves some out. Here the sample spans 450,000 to 500,000 clones, 60% to 85% being singletons. Sequenced input: PBMCs. The receptor set was obtained from a woman in her thirties or forties in good health. Some clones in this sample may be carry-over from other donors' samples.

V and J are TRBV7-9 and TRBJ2-6; either TRBD1 or TRBD2 may supply D (5 bases each). This CDR3 region has 17 residues. The germline V gene has CDR1 SEHNR and CDR2 FQNEAQ (reference sequence). The V end lost 0 bases, the J end lost 1 base, and 10 bases lay between the germline ends. CDR3 bases: TGTGCCAGCAGCTTAGCGGGACGGCTTTCTGGGGCCAACGTCCTGACTTTC. This encodes CASSLAGRLSGANVLTF.

This chain uses TRBV13 with TRBJ2-1, with D uncertain. From germline, CDR1 is PRHDT and CDR2 FYEKMQ (reference sequence). V was shortened by 5 bases and J by 1 base, with 9 bases between the two germline ends. This CDR3 has 14 residues. The CDR3 region has the DNA TGTGCCAGCAGCCGCCTGGGTTCCTACAATGAGCAGTTCTTC. Amino acid sequence: CASSRLGSYNEQFF.

This clone was recorded a few times. The chain couples TRBV11-2 to TRBJ1-1; D call uncertain. The CDR3 is made up of 14 amino acids. V lost 3 bases and J 0 bases, leaving 8 bases between the germline ends. Germline V gene lookup returns CDR1 SGHAT and CDR2 FQNNGV. In nucleotides, the CDR3 is TGTGCCAGCAGCTTGCGAGGCCTGAACACTGAAGCTTTCTTT. Encoded protein: CASSLRGLNTEAFF.

This chain links TRBV29-1 with TRBJ2-7; TRBD1 is a possible D gene (5 bases). Germline values: CDR1 SQVTM, CDR2 ANQGSEA. The CDR3 length is 11 residues. With 7 bases removed from V and 2 bases from J, the gap between germline ends came to 9 bases. This chain's CDR3 is CSGGGAYEQYF. Here the CDR3 DNA reads TGCAGCGGGGGCGGAGCCTACGAGCAGTACTTC.

The CDR3 region has the DNA TGTGCCAGCAGTTTATCACAGGGGAATAATGAAAAACTGTTTTTT. It is translated as CASSLSQGNNEKLFF. The genes are TRBV28 and TRBJ1-4; 7 nucleotides agree with TRBD1. Germline V gene data show CDR1 as MDHEN and CDR2 as SYDVKM. The length of the CDR3 is 15 residues. V was pared by 1 base and J by 4 bases, with 3 bases of the junction left unmatched.

CDR3 in amino acids: CASSFSGDSYEQYF. The DNA for the CDR3 is TGTGCCAGCAGTTTCTCGGGCGACTCCTACGAGCAGTACTTC. The chain uses TRBV28 and TRBJ2-7; no firm D call. The CDR3 runs 14 residues. Germline V lookup: CDR1 MDHEN, CDR2 SYDVKM. V was clipped by 3 bases and J by 0 bases, with 9 bases between them.

The chain joins TRBV2 to TRBJ1-1, with a possible D match to TRBD1 (5 bases). Trimming took off 4 bases at V and 11 bases at J, with 14 bases between the two ends. CDR3 length: 12 residues. Germline V CDR1 and CDR2: SNHLY, FYNNEI. CDR3 in DNA: TGTGCCAGCAGTGCGGGGGGGTTGGATGCTTTCTTT. Its translation is CASSAGGLDAFF. Full variable domain (rest looked up from reference TRBV2 and TRBJ1-1): EPEVTQTPSHQVTQMGQEVILRCVPISNHLYFYWYRQILGQKVEFLVSFYNNEISEKSEIFDDQFSVERPDGSNFTLKIRSTKLEDSAMYFCASSAGGLDAFFGQGTRLTVV.

As concerns this clone: A much larger clone is a single base away; this may be a read error. The chain joins TRBV30 to TRBJ1-5; TRBD1 is a possible D gene (5 bases). The ends were cut back, 2 bases at V and 3 bases at J, with 14 bases in the middle. The CDR3 has 15 amino acids. Per the germline V gene, CDR1 is GTSNPN and CDR2 is SVGIG (reference sequence). In nucleotides, the CDR3 is TGTGCCTGGAGTACGGGGCAGCTATACAATCAGCCCCAGCATTTT. Its translation is CAWSTGQLYNQPQHF.

This clone was seen once. J is TRBJ1-2 and V is TRBV5-1, with D perhaps matching TRBD1 (5 bases). CDR3 length equals 15 residues. V was pared by 0 bases and J by 0 bases, with 9 bases between. Looked up from germline, CDR1 is SGHRS and CDR2 is YFSETQ. The CDR3 nucleotides read TGCGCCAGCAGCTTGGGGGGCACAGCTAACTATGGCTACACCTTC. Translated: CASSLGGTANYGYTF.

This clone appeared a single time. It differs at one base from a far larger clone, so likely a read error. The same CDR3 can be traced to other DNA sequences in this sample. J is TRBJ1-5 and V is TRBV30; possible D gene TRBD1, 6 bases. The CDR3 runs 13 residues. Germline CDR1 and CDR2: GTSNPN and SVGIG (reference sequence). The DNA for the CDR3 is TGTGCTTGCGAGGACAGCGGGCGGGGAGCCCAGCATTTT. Translating gives CACEDSGRGAQHF.

The chain employs TRBV5-5 and TRBJ2-7, with D perhaps matching TRBD1 (5 bases). CDR1 is SGHKS and CDR2 is YYEKEE in the germline V gene (reference sequence). Trimming removed 3 bases from V and 6 bases from J, with 10 bases in between. The CDR3 runs to 12 residues. The CDR3 nucleotides read TGTGCCAGCAGCTCCAGGGTCGGCGAGCAGTACTTC. It is translated as CASSSRVGEQYF.

The CDR3 DNA sequence: TGCGCCAGCAGCCCTGCGGGAGAAGTCTACGAGCAGTACTTC. Residues: CASSPAGEVYEQYF. The chain joins TRBV5-1 to TRBJ2-7; 7 bases map to TRBD2. J was trimmed by 3 bases and V by 4 bases; bases with no gene match: 7. Germline V gene lookup returns CDR1 SGHRS and CDR2 YFSETQ. CDR3 size: 14 residues.

The rearrangement uses TRBV7-9 and TRBJ1-3; TRBD1 aligns across 10 bases. The end of the DNA aligns better with TRBJ2-2, so the J call may be wrong. The CDR3 loop spans 15 amino acids. CDR1 is SEHNR and CDR2 is FQNEAQ in the germline V gene (reference sequence). The CDR3 region is CASRLGTGATGELFF. The CDR3, as DNA: TGTGCCAGCAGGTTGGGGACAGGGGCCACCGGGGAGCTGTTTTTT.

This clone turned up a few times. The chain joins TRBV5-1 to TRBJ2-1, with D perhaps TRBD1 (6 bases). Deletions cut 2 bases from V and 4 bases from J, with 10 bases between. Germline V gives CDR1 SGHRS, CDR2 YFSETQ. The CDR3 has 14 amino acids. As DNA, the CDR3 is TGCGCCAGCAGCTTCGTGGGGGCATACAATGAGCAGTTCTTC. Its protein product is CASSFVGAYNEQFF.